This entry is about one T cell receptor (beta chain). The antigen is undetermined. The CDR3 has 12 residues. The V end lost 2 bases, the J end lost 8 bases, and 9 bases lay between the germline ends. CDR1 MNHEY and CDR2 SVGAGI come from the germline V gene. The method was immunoSEQ multiplex PCR; TCRdb's version includes in-frame clones alone and lacks a portion of them. The table records 100,000 to 150,000 clones, about 89% of them present only once. This entry belongs to a study of T cell responses to AZD1222 COVID-19 vaccine. Study observations and caveats: Breadth and depth of Spike-specific TCRs rose after two AZD1222 doses. Across spike, vaccine-associated CD4 TCRs were found, dominant at 160-218 and 743-854. Repertoire sampling occurred only after the peak T cell response. Clonal diversity was possibly underestimated; the donors were predominantly white British and more often female.

The chain carries TRBV6-5 and TRBJ1-2, with a possible D match to TRBD1 (6 bases). The sequencing here drew on peripheral blood, taken on day 0 of AZD1222 vaccination. This clonotype was sampled from an adult in good health. DNA for the CDR3: TGTGCCAGCAGTTACCAGGGGCTCGGCTACACCTTC. Encoded protein: CASSYQGLGYTF.